The 28 T cell receptor beta chains in this list originate from one sample, sequenced in a study of blood T cell repertoires in COVID-19 (dated by TCRdb to 2019 to 2021). Library construction relied on the immunoSEQ multiplex PCR assay. TCRdb obtained this table from immuneACCESS and retained in-frame rearrangements with V and J assigned. These tables miss some clones; where compared with another copy, unresolved V genes account for less than half of the shortfall, and the remainder is unexplained. This sample lists 260,000 or so clones; over 75% were detected once. The biggest ten clones account for more than 0.55% of the sample. Source material: peripheral blood. Source of these receptors: a human donor in a cohort sampled during active COVID-19.

The gene calls are TRBV3-1 (or the pseudogene TRBV3-2) and TRBJ2-5; D not certain. The V and J ends lost 4 bases and 1 base respectively, with 16 bases between them. The CDR3 has 16 amino acids. The germline V gene has CDR1 LGHDT and CDR2 YNNKEL (reference sequence). Here the CDR3 DNA reads TGTGCCAGCAGCCGCCCCTATGTCCTAACCCAAGAGACCCAGTACTTC. Translation: CASSRPYVLTQETQYF.

The table lists this clone with a count of one. The chain combines TRBV28 with TRBJ2-7; TRBD2 matches 7 bases. Germline CDR1 and CDR2: MDHEN and SYDVKM. The CDR3 loop spans 14 amino acids. V lost 5 bases and J lost 5; bases outside the gene matches: 9. The CDR3 spells CASSEPGRNHEQYF. The CDR3 DNA is TGTGCCAGCAGTGAGCCCGGGAGGAACCACGAGCAGTACTTC.

The V call is TRBV5-6, the J call TRBJ1-1; the D gene is possibly TRBD1 (6 bases). Germline CDR1 reads SGHDT; CDR2 reads YYEEEE. The CDR3 consists of 17 residues. Trimming cost V 1 base and J 7 bases, with 23 bases left between them. CDR3 in amino acids: CASSLNRGARVTGEAFF. Here the CDR3 DNA reads TGTGCCAGCAGCTTGAACCGGGGGGCGCGAGTAACGGGTGAAGCTTTCTTT. Combining the CDR3 with reference TRBV5-6 and TRBJ1-1 gives the whole variable domain DAGVTQSPTHLIKTRGQQVTLRCSPKSGHDTVSWYQQALGQGPQFIFQYYEEEERQRGNFPDRFSGHQFPNYSSELNVNALLLGDSALYLCASSLNRGARVTGEAFFGQGTRLTVV.

This chain uses TRBV7-2 with TRBJ2-1, with D perhaps TRBD2 (6 bases). CDR3 size: 16 residues. V lost 8 bases, J lost 9 bases, and 26 bases lay in between. The germline V gene has CDR1 SGHTA and CDR2 FQGNSA. Here the CDR3 reads CASRSPPAASASEQFF. CDR3 DNA sequence: TGTGCCAGCCGATCCCCTCCGGCCGCTAGCGCGAGTGAGCAGTTCTTC.

The chain carries TRBV7-2 and TRBJ2-1; D uncertain. V gave up 5 bases and J gave up 10 bases, with 12 bases separating them. The germline gives CDR1 SGHTA, CDR2 FQGNSA. This CDR3 contains 12 residues. The CDR3 loop is CASSVLEYEQFF. In DNA, the CDR3 is TGTGCCAGCAGCGTCCTAGAATACGAGCAGTTCTTC.

The chain carries TRBV3-1 (or the pseudogene TRBV3-2) and TRBJ2-7; a possible D gene is TRBD2 (5 bases). The CDR3 contains 16 residues. Looked up from germline, CDR1 is LGHDT and CDR2 is YNNKEL (reference sequence). V lost 0 bases and J 3 bases, leaving 15 bases between the germline ends. The CDR3 spells CASSQERAGARYEQYF. In DNA form, the CDR3 reads TGTGCCAGCAGCCAAGAACGGGCGGGCGCGCGCTACGAGCAGTACTTC.

This clone has a single count. This rearrangement joins TRBV3-1 (or the pseudogene TRBV3-2) to TRBJ2-7, with a tentative D call TRBD2 (5 bases). The CDR3 is made up of 14 amino acids. The germline V and J ends were trimmed by 2 bases and 2 bases, with 10 bases remaining between them. Germline assignment: CDR1 LGHDT and CDR2 YNNKEL (reference sequence). The CDR3, as DNA: TGTGCCAGCAGCCAACGCGCGGGCCCCTACGAGCAGTACTTC. Amino acids: CASSQRAGPYEQYF.

This sequence joins TRBV3-1 (or the pseudogene TRBV3-2) and TRBJ1-4; 7 positions agree with TRBD1. V was pared by 4 bases and J by 5 bases, with 4 bases of the junction left unmatched. The CDR3 is 14 residues long. Germline V lookup: CDR1 LGHDT, CDR2 YNNKEL (reference sequence). Here the CDR3 reads CASSLGGGNEKLFF. CDR3 coding DNA: TGTGCCAGCAGCCTAGGGGGCGGCAATGAAAAACTGTTTTTT.

The rearrangement uses TRBV5-1 and TRBJ2-7; D call uncertain. This CDR3 contains 13 residues. Germline CDR1 is SGHRS and CDR2 is YFSETQ. V shed 3 bases and J shed 0 bases, with 7 bases lying between them. The CDR3 DNA sequence: TGCGCCAGCAGCTCGGCTAGCTCCTACGAGCAGTACTTC. This gives the protein CASSSASSYEQYF.

This chain connects TRBV6-5 to TRBJ1-1; maybe TRBD1 (5 bases). The CDR3 contains 13 residues. The germline gives CDR1 MNHEY, CDR2 SVGAGI. The V end lost 6 bases, the J end lost 8 bases, and 16 bases lay between the germline ends. CDR3: CASSVTLRVEAFF. The CDR3 DNA follows: TGTGCCAGCAGCGTTACCCTCAGGGTAGAAGCTTTCTTT.

This clone was observed once. This chain uses TRBV3-1 (or the pseudogene TRBV3-2) with TRBJ2-7; maybe TRBD2 (5 bases). The CDR3 runs 15 residues. The germline V gene has CDR1 LGHDT and CDR2 YNNKEL (reference sequence). Trimming removed 4 bases at V and 0 bases at J, with 13 bases between. CDR3: CASSRLLERSYEQYF. As DNA, the CDR3 is TGTGCCAGCAGCCGCCTACTAGAGCGCTCCTACGAGCAGTACTTC.

The J gene is TRBJ2-7, the V gene TRBV29-1, with a tentative D call TRBD1 (5 bases). Germline CDR1 SQVTM, CDR2 ANQGSEA. This CDR3 has 13 amino acids. V was cut by 6 bases and J by 3 bases, with 15 bases left in between. The CDR3 DNA sequence: TGCAGCGTCGGTGAACAGGAGCTCTACGAGCAGTACTTC. As protein: CSVGEQELYEQYF.

This sequence joins TRBV3-1 (or the pseudogene TRBV3-2) and TRBJ1-2, with D maybe TRBD1 (6 bases). Germline CDR1 reads LGHDT; CDR2 reads YNNKEL (reference sequence). V was pared by 8 bases and J by 4 bases, with 17 bases between. CDR3 size: 14 residues. CDR3 residues: CASGEGGTIYGYTF. The CDR3 nucleotides are TGTGCCAGCGGAGAAGGGGGTACTATCTATGGCTACACCTTC.

The rearrangement joins TRBV30 to TRBJ1-3; 10 positions agree with TRBD1. Germline V lookup: CDR1 GTSNPN, CDR2 SVGIG (reference sequence). Trimming cost V 7 bases and J 0 bases; bases outside gene matches: 9. The CDR3 spans 16 residues. CDR3 nucleotides: TGTGCCTATGACCGGGACAGGGGTTACTCTGGAAACACCATATATTTT. Translation gives CAYDRDRGYSGNTIYF.

The chain joins TRBV18 to TRBJ2-7; no definite D call. Deletions cut 1 base from V and 5 bases from J, with 9 bases between. The length of the CDR3 is 13 residues. Germline CDR1 KGHSH, CDR2 LQKENI. CDR3 bases: TGTGCCAGCTCACCACTCCTTGTCGACGAGCAGTACTTC. This codes for CASSPLLVDEQYF.

This clone occurred once. The J gene is TRBJ2-7, the V gene TRBV6-5; no clear D gene. In germline, CDR1 is MNHEY, CDR2 SVGAGI. CDR3 length: 13 amino acids. Trimming left V 7 bases short and J 1 base short, with 11 bases between. This CDR3 reads CASIGLKSYEQYF. For the CDR3, the DNA is TGTGCCAGCATTGGGCTAAAGTCCTACGAGCAGTACTTC.

The CDR3 nucleotides are TGTGCCAGCAGCTTAGACAGCAACGAGCAGTACTTC. Amino acid sequence: CASSLDSNEQYF. V usage is TRBV7-2 and J usage is TRBJ2-7; D gene unclear. CDR1 is SGHTA and CDR2 is FQGNSA in the germline V gene. The CDR3 has 12 amino acids. With 1 base removed from V and 5 bases from J, the gap between germline ends came to 6 bases.

This clone was seen more than once but under ten times. The chain has TRBV5-4 and TRBJ2-7; weak D call: TRBD2 (6 bases). The CDR3 contains 18 residues. The germline CDR1 and CDR2 sequences are SGHNT and YYREEE (reference sequence). Trimming took off 0 bases at V and 0 bases at J, with 19 bases between the two ends. The DNA of the CDR3 is TGTGCCAGCAGCTTGGGGGCAAGGCGGACTACCAACTCCTACGAGCAGTACTTC. It translates to CASSLGARRTTNSYEQYF.

The chain combines TRBV6-2 or TRBV6-3 with TRBJ2-1, with 14 nucleotides matching TRBD2. The CDR3 loop spans 16 amino acids. Germline CDR1 and CDR2: MNHEY and SVGEGT. V shed 6 bases, J shed 7 bases, and the junction held 8 bases outside the gene matches. CDR3 DNA sequence: TGTGCCAGCAGCGGAGGACTAGCGGGAGGTCTAAATGAGCAGTTCTTC. It encodes CASSGGLAGGLNEQFF.

CDR3 nucleotide sequence: TGTGCTAGTGGGGAAGGGGCTGCGCAGTACTTC. Amino acids: CASGEGAAQYF. This sequence joins TRBV12-5 and TRBJ2-7; TRBD1 is a possible D gene (5 bases). V lost 6 bases and J lost 9, with 12 bases in between. Germline assignment: CDR1 LGHNT and CDR2 FRNRAP. There are 11 residues in the CDR3.

The chain couples TRBV4-3 to TRBJ2-7; D is uncertain. Germline assignment: CDR1 LGHNA and CDR2 YSLEER. Between the trimmed V and J ends, which lost 1 base and 6 bases, there was a span of 10 bases. This CDR3 contains 13 residues. This CDR3 reads CASSQANTGEQYF. The DNA of the CDR3 is TGCGCCAGCAGCCAAGCTAACACGGGCGAGCAGTACTTC.

The table lists this clone with a few counts. The genes are TRBV3-1 (or the pseudogene TRBV3-2) and TRBJ1-1; tentative D call: TRBD1 (6 bases). CDR1 and CDR2 (germline): LGHDT, YNNKEL (reference sequence). The germline V and J ends were trimmed by 0 bases and 8 bases, with 13 bases remaining between them. The CDR3 sequence is 14 residues long. CDR3 residues: CASSQDHAQGEAFF. The DNA of the CDR3 is TGTGCCAGCAGCCAAGATCACGCCCAGGGGGAAGCTTTCTTT.

The J gene is TRBJ2-3, the V gene TRBV6-5, with 8 positions matching TRBD2. The CDR3 loop spans 15 amino acids. Germline CDR1 reads MNHEY; CDR2 reads SVGAGI. With V trimmed by 4 bases and J by 6 bases, 9 bases remained unmatched. The CDR3 loop reads CASSSPSGSMDTQYF. The CDR3 DNA follows: TGTGCCAGCAGTTCCCCCAGCGGGAGTATGGATACGCAGTATTTT.

The chain is built from TRBV7-3 and TRBJ2-3; D may be TRBD1 (6 bases). Between the trimmed V and J ends, which lost 5 bases and 4 bases, there was a span of 22 bases. This CDR3 has 17 amino acids. The germline gives CDR1 SGHTA, CDR2 FQGTGA. The CDR3 nucleotides are TGTGCCAGCAGCCCAGGACAGCAGCACGGCATCCCAGATACGCAGTATTTT. As protein: CASSPGQQHGIPDTQYF.

The chain employs TRBV9 and TRBJ1-2, with D maybe TRBD1 (6 bases). The CDR3 runs 16 residues. Germline-derived CDR1 and CDR2 are SGDLS and YYNGEE. V lost 4 bases to trimming and J lost 1 base, with 17 bases between them. The CDR3 spells CASSPGAQGLNYGYTF. In nucleotides, the CDR3 is TGTGCCAGCAGCCCCGGGGCACAGGGCCTTAACTATGGCTACACCTTC.

V usage is TRBV2 and J usage is TRBJ1-5, with 7 bases aligning to TRBD1. CDR3 length: 15 residues. CDR1 is SNHLY, CDR2 FYNNEI, per germline. J was trimmed by 5 bases and V by 8 bases; bases with no gene match: 12. CDR3 nucleotides: TGTGCCAGCCTGGGGCACAGGGGAAAGGATCAGCCCCAGCATTTT. This encodes CASLGHRGKDQPQHF.

CDR3 in DNA: TGTGCCACCAGCAGTGGGGGCACTAAAGGGGAAAAACTGTTTTTT. It is translated as CATSSGGTKGEKLFF. The chain uses TRBV15 and TRBJ1-4, with a tentative D call TRBD1 (6 bases). V shed 3 bases and J shed 8 bases, with 16 bases lying between them. CDR1 and CDR2 from the germline V gene are LNHNV and YYDKDF (reference sequence). There are 15 residues in the CDR3.

The chain joins TRBV12-1 to TRBJ2-5; TRBD2 was called by the table and not checked on the DNA. TRBV12-1 is listed as a pseudogene. The CDR3 length is 15 residues. CDR3 residues: CASSRLAVYQETQYF. Here the CDR3 DNA reads TGTGCCAGCAGCCGACTAGCGGTGTACCAAGAGACCCAGTACTTC.